Presented here are 19 T cell receptor beta chains from one specimen sequenced in a study of T cells expressing NK-cell markers. TCRdb reprocessed the 5' RACE reads and reports one entry per CDR3 protein, with no DNA. The sample table includes approximately 440,000 distinct CDR3 sequences. The specimen was blood T cells: a sorted CD56 or NKG2C T cell subset, CD4+ or CD8+ T cells, or bulk PBMC T cells (not recorded which). The receptors come from a woman in her 50s in good health.

The chain combines TRBV29-1 with TRBJ2-7; there is no DNA to check the TCRdb D call of TRBD2. The germline CDR1 and CDR2 sequences are SQVTM and ANQGSEA. This CDR3 has 13 residues. The CDR3 here is CSITSGSLYEQYF.

The chain recombines TRBV6-4 with TRBJ2-2; TCRdb reports TRBD2, a call that lacks DNA to check it against. This CDR3 has 15 residues. Germline CDR1 reads MRHNA; CDR2 reads SNTAGT. Here the CDR3 reads CASSDGRADTGELFF.

The V call is TRBV20-1, the J call TRBJ2-4; TCRdb selects TRBD2, and the lack of DNA leaves this call unchecked. CDR3 size: 20 residues. Germline assignment: CDR1 DFQATT and CDR2 SNEGSKA (reference sequence). CDR3 region: CSARQKGTSASRIAKNIQYF.

The chain joins TRBV27 to TRBJ1-2; TCRdb reports TRBD1, a call that lacks DNA to check it against. Germline CDR1 is MNHEY and CDR2 is SMNVEV (reference sequence). This CDR3 contains 13 residues. The CDR3 here is CASSQGQKNGYTF.

V usage is TRBV3-1 and J usage is TRBJ2-7. The CDR3 consists of 13 residues. Germline V lookup: CDR1 LGHDT, CDR2 YNNKEL (reference sequence). The CDR3: CASSHQQVYEQYF.

V usage is TRBV4-1 and J usage is TRBJ1-1; checking the TCRdb D call of TRBD1 is not possible without DNA. Germline V gene lookup returns CDR1 MGHRA and CDR2 YSYEKL. The CDR3 runs 14 residues. CDR3 residues: CASSPTGQGLQAFF.

The chain employs TRBV12-3 or TRBV12-4 and TRBJ1-1. There are 12 residues in the CDR3. The CDR3 region is CASSTTPTEAFF.

The chain has TRBV9 and TRBJ2-2. This CDR3 spans 14 amino acids. CDR1 is SGDLS and CDR2 is YYNGEE in the germline V gene. This CDR3 reads CASSGKSNTGELFF.

This chain links TRBV4-1 with TRBJ2-1; checking the TCRdb D call of TRBD2 is not possible without DNA. The CDR3 is 17 residues long. Germline V gene lookup returns CDR1 MGHRA and CDR2 YSYEKL. CDR3 amino acids: CASSQGLLADSYNEQFF.

The chain recombines TRBV20-1 with TRBJ2-5; the D call from TCRdb, TRBD1, cannot be confirmed without DNA. Germline CDR1 reads DFQATT; CDR2 reads SNEGSKA (reference sequence). The CDR3 loop spans 13 amino acids. This CDR3 reads CSARDRDRETQYF.

CDR3: CSARRSGTYNNEQFF. The genes are TRBV20-1 and TRBJ2-1; TCRdb selects TRBD2, and the lack of DNA leaves this call unchecked. The CDR3 totals 15 residues. The V gene's germline CDR1 is DFQATT and CDR2 SNEGSKA (reference sequence).

The rearrangement uses TRBV20-1 and TRBJ2-3; TCRdb gives TRBD2 as the D gene, but with no DNA this cannot be confirmed. This CDR3 is 17 amino acids long. Germline V gene lookup returns CDR1 DFQATT and CDR2 SNEGSKA (reference sequence). This chain's CDR3 is CSARLAGVVRSTDTQYF.

The rearrangement links TRBV9 to TRBJ2-3; the D call of TRBD1 rests on TCRdb alone, since no DNA is present to check it. This CDR3 spans 12 amino acids. Germline CDR1 and CDR2: SGDLS and YYNGEE. The CDR3 loop is CASSVRADTQYF.

The genes are TRBV12-3 or TRBV12-4 and TRBJ1-6. The CDR3 contains 16 residues. This CDR3 reads CASSLRVGSPNSPLHF.

The chain links TRBV14 to TRBJ2-7; the D call of TRBD1 rests on TCRdb alone, since no DNA is present to check it. The CDR3 has 15 amino acids. Germline V gene lookup returns CDR1 SGHDN and CDR2 FVKESK. CDR3 sequence reads: CASSPGGQGFYEQYF.

The rearrangement links TRBV4-1 to TRBJ1-4. Germline V gene sequence: CDR1 MGHRA, CDR2 YSYEKL. The CDR3 runs 15 residues. CDR3 in amino acids: CASSQVGLQLEKLFF.

The J gene is TRBJ2-2, the V gene TRBV27; there is no DNA to check the TCRdb D call of TRBD1. The CDR3 is made up of 15 amino acids. In germline, CDR1 is MNHEY, CDR2 SMNVEV (reference sequence). The CDR3 here is CASTPGQALTGELFF.

The chain recombines TRBV20-1 with TRBJ1-2. Germline lookup yields CDR1 DFQATT and CDR2 SNEGSKA (reference sequence). The CDR3 is 12 residues long. CDR3 protein: CSARAVSSPYTF.

V is TRBV29-1 and J is TRBJ2-7; the D call of TRBD1 rests on TCRdb alone, since no DNA is present to check it. This CDR3 comprises 13 residues. CDR1 SQVTM and CDR2 ANQGSEA come from the germline V gene. The CDR3 region is CSVVRDKAYEQYF.